The text below deals with one T cell receptor beta chain. The antigen remains unidentified. This sample is drawn from a study of response to subunit inactivated influenza vaccine. Study-level points and caveats: Authors proposed each seasonal influenza vaccination draws in few new T cells.

The CDR3 covers 15 residues. Trimming removed 2 bases from V and 12 bases from J, with 17 bases in between. Germline CDR1 reads MDHEN; CDR2 reads SYDVKM. TCRdb called the RT-PCR reads again in MiXCR, with one record for every CDR3 protein. This table holds about half a million distinct CDR3 sequences, roughly 9.7% found once. This sequence was found in a man aged 45-65 years who received an inactivated influenza vaccine. This specimen consisted of PBMCs from blood, obtained 35 to 45 days after vaccination. The rearrangement links TRBV28 to TRBJ1-6; no reliable D call. The DNA for the CDR3 is TGTGCCAGCAGTTTACCTTCAAGGACGAGTGGACCCCTCCACTTT. Its protein product is CASSLPSRTSGPLHF. The variable domain in full, completed from reference TRBV28 and TRBJ1-6, reads DVKVTQSSRYLVKRTGEKVFLECVQDMDHENMFWYRQDPGLGLRLIYFSYDVKMKEKGDIPEGYSVSREKKERFSLILESASTNQTSMYLCASSLPSRTSGPLHFGNGTRLTVT.